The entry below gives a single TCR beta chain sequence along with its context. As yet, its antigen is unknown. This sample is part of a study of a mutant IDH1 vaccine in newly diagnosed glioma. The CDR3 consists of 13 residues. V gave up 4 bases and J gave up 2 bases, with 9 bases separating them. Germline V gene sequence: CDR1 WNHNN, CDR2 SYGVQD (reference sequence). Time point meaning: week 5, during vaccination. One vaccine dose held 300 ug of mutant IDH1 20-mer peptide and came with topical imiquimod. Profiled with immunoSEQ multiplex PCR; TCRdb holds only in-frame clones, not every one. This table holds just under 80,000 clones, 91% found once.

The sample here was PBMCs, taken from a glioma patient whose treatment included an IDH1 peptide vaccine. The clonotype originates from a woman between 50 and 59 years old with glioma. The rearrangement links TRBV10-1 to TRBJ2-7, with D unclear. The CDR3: CASSVPGTYEQYF. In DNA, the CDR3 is TGCGCCAGCAGTGTTCCCGGTACCTACGAGCAGTACTTC.